These 30 T cell receptor beta chains share one sample of origin, sequenced in a study of long-term antiretroviral therapy in people with HIV. At the survey level, the v3.0 immunoSEQ assay was run. The table came from immunoSEQ multiplex PCR; TCRdb's copy has only in-frame clones and leaves some out. The sample yields more than 15,000 clones, approximately 95% seen once. This specimen consisted of unsorted PBMCs, obtained less than 12 years after starting antiretroviral therapy. These receptor sequences come from a man aged 30 to 39 with HIV.

The chain combines TRBV2 with TRBJ2-2; 8 bases are a match to TRBD1. The CDR3 has 15 residues. Germline V lookup: CDR1 SNHLY, CDR2 FYNNEI. Unmatched junction bases numbered 8, after V lost 5 bases and J lost 6 bases. The CDR3 coding sequence is TGTGCCAGCAGTCGACAGGGGACAAGGTCCGGGGAGCTGTTTTTT. It specifies CASSRQGTRSGELFF.

This clone was recorded once. The V and J genes are TRBV5-6 and TRBJ1-2; the D is unclear. The germline gives CDR1 SGHDT, CDR2 YYEEEE. The CDR3 is 12 amino acids. V lost 3 bases and J lost 4, with 7 bases in between. The CDR3 bases are TGTGCCAGCAGCTCTACGGGCTATGGCTACACCTTC. Amino acid sequence: CASSSTGYGYTF. Using reference TRBV5-6 and TRBJ1-2 for the parts outside the CDR3, the full variable domain is DAGVTQSPTHLIKTRGQQVTLRCSPKSGHDTVSWYQQALGQGPQFIFQYYEEEERQRGNFPDRFSGHQFPNYSSELNVNALLLGDSALYLCASSSTGYGYTFGSGTRLTVV.

The V gene is TRBV25-1, the J gene TRBJ2-3, with 8 bases that match TRBD1. The V gene end was trimmed by 5 bases and the J gene end by 4 bases; junction bases not matched to a gene: 11. This CDR3 is built from 16 residues. Germline V gene lookup returns CDR1 MGHDK and CDR2 SYGVNS. The CDR3 nucleotides read TGTGCCAGCAGTCCTACCCCGGAGACAGGGGCAGATACGCAGTATTTT. It codes for CASSPTPETGADTQYF.

The J gene is TRBJ2-2, the V gene TRBV12-2; the D segment call TRBD2 is taken from the table without a DNA check. TRBV12-2 is a known pseudogene. The CDR3 covers 16 residues. The CDR3 bases are TGTGCAAGTCGCTTAAACGAGGGTTTGAACACCGGGGAGCTGTTTTTT. Protein sequence: CASRLNEGLNTGELFF.

This clone was counted once. The chain employs TRBV5-1 and TRBJ1-4; TRBD1 might be the D (6 bases). Germline lookup yields CDR1 SGHRS and CDR2 YFSETQ. V lost 2 bases to trimming and J lost 1 base, with 9 bases between them. CDR3 length: 15 residues. CDR3 in amino acids: CASSLQGGTNEKLFF. The CDR3 DNA is TGCGCCAGCAGCTTACAGGGCGGAACTAATGAAAAACTGTTTTTT.

V is TRBV18 and J is TRBJ1-1; TRBD1 is a possible D gene (6 bases). Germline values: CDR1 KGHSH, CDR2 LQKENI. The CDR3 loop spans 15 amino acids. V lost 6 bases, J lost 1 base, and 15 bases lay in between. The DNA of the CDR3 is TGTGCCAGCTCCTTCGGGGGCGAGGCGAACACTGAAGCTTTCTTT. Amino acids: CASSFGGEANTEAFF. The variable domain in full, with the rest retrieved from reference TRBV18 and TRBJ1-1, is NAGVMQNPRHLVRRRGQEARLRCSPMKGHSHVYWYRQLPEEGLKFMVYLQKENIIDESGMPKERFSAEFPKEGPSILRIQQVVRGDSAAYFCASSFGGEANTEAFFGQGTRLTVV.

The V gene is TRBV25-1, the J gene TRBJ1-6; no firm D call. CDR1 is MGHDK, CDR2 SYGVNS, per germline. V dropped 1 base and J dropped 9 bases, with 13 bases sitting between them. The length of the CDR3 is 15 residues. In DNA, the CDR3 is TGTGCCAGCAGTGAATTTGGGGTTGAAGGTTCACCCCTCCACTTT. It translates to CASSEFGVEGSPLHF.

This sequence joins TRBV7-3 and TRBJ2-1; D remains unclear. Trimming removed 2 bases from V and 10 bases from J, with 9 bases in between. The CDR3 sequence is 12 residues long. Germline V gene sequence: CDR1 SGHTA, CDR2 FQGTGA. DNA of the CDR3: TGTGCCAGCAGCTTAGTGGGTGGGGAGCAGTTCTTC. Residues: CASSLVGGEQFF. Together with reference TRBV7-3 and TRBJ2-1, the CDR3 gives the full variable domain: GAGVSQTPSNKVTEKGKYVELRCDPISGHTALYWYRQSLGQGPEFLIYFQGTGAADDSGLPNDRFFAVRPEGSVSTLKIQRTERGDSAVYLCASSLVGGEQFFGPGTRLTVL.

This clone was detected only once. V and J are TRBV18 and TRBJ2-3, with D perhaps TRBD1 or TRBD2 (6 bases each). The CDR3 covers 14 residues. Germline-derived CDR1 and CDR2 are KGHSH and LQKENI. Trimming shortened V by 4 bases and J by 3 bases, and 11 bases separated the two germline ends. Written as DNA, the CDR3 is TGTGCCAGCTCACGTGGGGGGCAAACAGATACGCAGTATTTT. It encodes CASSRGGQTDTQYF.

This sequence joins TRBV2 and TRBJ2-7; no clear D gene. The germline V and J ends were trimmed by 8 bases and 0 bases, with 5 bases remaining between them. CDR1 is SNHLY, CDR2 FYNNEI, per germline. This CDR3 region has 11 residues. The CDR3 DNA sequence: TGTGCCAGCTGGGTCTCCTACGAGCAGTACTTC. Its translation is CASWVSYEQYF.

The table lists this clone with a few counts. J is TRBJ2-7 and V is TRBV7-8; D is ambiguous. Trimming cost V 5 bases and J 9 bases, with 14 bases left between them. Germline-derived CDR1 and CDR2 are SGHVS and FQNEAQ. The CDR3 spans 12 residues. CDR3 residues: CASSETHGGQYV. CDR3 bases: TGTGCCAGCAGCGAAACCCACGGCGGGCAGTACGTC.

This clone showed up just once. The V gene is TRBV28, the J gene TRBJ1-2; 7 bases agree with TRBD1. The junction had 11 bases not matched to a gene; V was cut back by 5 bases and J by 8 bases. Germline assignment: CDR1 MDHEN and CDR2 SYDVKM. The CDR3 is made up of 14 amino acids. CDR3 sequence reads: CASSPGTAPRGYTF. DNA of the CDR3: TGTGCCAGCAGTCCGGGGACAGCCCCTAGGGGCTACACCTTC.

The chain links TRBV6-5 to TRBJ2-5; 9 nucleotides match TRBD2. The V gene's germline CDR1 is MNHEY and CDR2 SVGAGI. The ends lost 6 bases at V and 3 bases at J; junction bases unmatched: 8. This CDR3 has 15 residues. CDR3 protein: CASRTHQRGEETQYF. The CDR3, as DNA: TGTGCCAGCAGAACTCATCAGCGGGGGGAAGAGACCCAGTACTTC.

The chain joins TRBV30 to TRBJ2-2; D is uncertain. CDR1 is GTSNPN and CDR2 is SVGIG in the germline V gene (reference sequence). The CDR3 runs to 15 residues. Trimming pared 6 bases from V and 0 bases from J, leaving 14 bases between. The CDR3 spells CACHLTQSNTGELFF. The CDR3, as DNA: TGTGCCTGCCACTTGACACAGTCGAACACCGGGGAGCTGTTTTTT. The full variable domain, rest sourced from reference TRBV30 and TRBJ2-2, is SQTIHQWPATLVQPVGSPLSLECTVEGTSNPNLYWYRQAAGRGLQLLFYSVGIGQISSEVPQNLSASRPQDRQFILSSKKLLLSDSGFYLCACHLTQSNTGELFFGEGSRLTVL.

The chain is built from TRBV6-6 and TRBJ2-7; D gene unclear. The CDR3 has 14 amino acids. The V end was cut by 0 bases, the J end by 2 bases, with 8 bases between. Germline CDR1 reads MNHNY; CDR2 reads SVGAGI (reference sequence). In DNA form, the CDR3 reads TGTGCCAGCAGTTACTCTGCCGTGACCTACGAGCAGTACTTC. Translation gives CASSYSAVTYEQYF.

The chain employs TRBV4-1 and TRBJ1-4; D remains unclear. Trimming shortened V by 1 base and J by 1 base, and 10 bases separated the two germline ends. CDR3 size: 16 residues. Germline V gene sequence: CDR1 MGHRA, CDR2 YSYEKL. Here the CDR3 reads CASSQVVQLTNEKLFF. The CDR3 bases are TGCGCCAGCAGCCAAGTCGTGCAGCTAACTAATGAAAAACTGTTTTTT.

This clone was seen once. The CDR3 nucleotides read TGTGCCAGCAGCGAGAACAATCAGCCCCAGCATTTT. This gives the protein CASSENNQPQHF. V is TRBV11-2 and J is TRBJ1-5; D remains ambiguous. With 5 bases removed from V and 3 bases from J, the gap between germline ends came to 5 bases. Germline CDR1 SGHAT, CDR2 FQNNGV. The CDR3 is made up of 12 amino acids.

V is TRBV4-1 and J is TRBJ2-3; 12 bases align to TRBD1. This CDR3 is 16 amino acids long. The V gene end was trimmed by 4 bases and the J gene end by 4 bases; junction bases not matched to a gene: 6. Germline V gene lookup returns CDR1 MGHRA and CDR2 YSYEKL. CDR3 residues: CASSLQGQGASDTQYF. In DNA, the CDR3 is TGCGCCAGCAGCCTACAGGGACAGGGGGCATCAGATACGCAGTATTTT.

V is TRBV6-1 and J is TRBJ1-2; 10 bases fit TRBD1. This CDR3 has 15 residues. Germline CDR1 and CDR2: MNHNS and SASEGT. V shed 4 bases, J shed 5 bases, and the junction held 7 bases outside the gene matches. This chain's CDR3 is CASSARQGAQYGYTF. CDR3 nucleotide sequence: TGTGCCAGCAGTGCACGACAGGGGGCGCAGTATGGCTACACCTTC.

The rearrangement joins TRBV10-1 to TRBJ2-2, with D unclear. This CDR3 comprises 12 residues. Trimming shortened V by 6 bases and J by 1 base, and 3 bases separated the two germline ends. Germline-derived CDR1 and CDR2 are WNHNN and SYGVQD (reference sequence). The CDR3 is CASRGNTGELFF. In nucleotides, the CDR3 is TGCGCCAGCAGGGGGAACACCGGGGAGCTGTTTTTT.

The sample holds a few counts of this clone. The V gene is TRBV6-5, the J gene TRBJ2-7, with 9 bases that match TRBD2. V trimming: 5 bases; J trimming: 3 bases; junction bases outside the gene matches: 5. The CDR3 has 14 residues. Germline V gene sequence: CDR1 MNHEY, CDR2 SVGAGI. The CDR3 loop is CASSVAGAVYEQYF. CDR3 nucleotide sequence: TGTGCCAGCAGTGTAGCGGGGGCCGTCTACGAGCAGTACTTC.

This chain links TRBV27 with TRBJ1-5, with 10 bases lining up with TRBD1. Germline trimming cut 6 bases from V and 4 bases from J; bases unmatched to any gene: 6. This CDR3 is built from 15 residues. Germline lookup yields CDR1 MNHEY and CDR2 SMNVEV (reference sequence). CDR3 DNA sequence: TGTGCCAGCAGACCCGGGACAGGGGCAAATCAGCCCCAGCATTTT. Encoded protein: CASRPGTGANQPQHF.

The chain carries TRBV6-5 and TRBJ1-1; D perhaps matches TRBD1 (5 bases). Germline assignment: CDR1 MNHEY and CDR2 SVGAGI. V dropped 5 bases and J dropped 5 bases, with 18 bases sitting between them. The CDR3 totals 15 residues. CDR3 in DNA: TGTGCCAGCAGTCAAGATCGGGACTCCCGAACTGAAGCTTTCTTT. Protein sequence: CASSQDRDSRTEAFF.

This chain joins TRBV19 and TRBJ1-2, with no clear D. The germline V gene encodes CDR1 LNHDA and CDR2 SQIVND (reference sequence). Between the trimmed V and J ends, which lost 3 bases and 3 bases, there was a span of 5 bases. The CDR3 is made up of 12 amino acids. The CDR3 sequence: CASSIPDYGYTF. DNA of the CDR3: TGTGCCAGTAGTATCCCGGACTATGGCTACACCTTC.

The CDR3 spells CASSQDWTGNTEAFF. CDR3 DNA: TGCGCCAGCAGCCAAGATTGGACAGGGAACACTGAAGCTTTCTTT. The V call is TRBV4-1, the J call TRBJ1-1; 7 nucleotides agree with TRBD1. CDR1 and CDR2 (germline): MGHRA, YSYEKL. V lost 0 bases, J lost 1 base, and 2 bases stayed unmatched. The CDR3 loop spans 15 amino acids.

This clone was recorded a few times. The chain links TRBV11-2 to TRBJ1-5; possibly TRBD1 for D (6 bases). From germline, CDR1 is SGHAT and CDR2 FQNNGV. Trimming pared 1 base from V and 7 bases from J, leaving 20 bases between. The CDR3 runs to 17 residues. The CDR3 region is CASSLGDFGGWGQPQHF. CDR3 bases: TGTGCCAGCAGCTTAGGGGACTTTGGGGGCTGGGGACAGCCCCAGCATTTT. Full variable domain (rest looked up from reference TRBV11-2 and TRBJ1-5): EAGVAQSPRYKIIEKRQSVAFWCNPISGHATLYWYQQILGQGPKLLIQFQNNGVVDDSQLPKDRFSAERLKGVDSTLKIQPAKLEDSAVYLCASSLGDFGGWGQPQHFGDGTRLSIL.

This clone is a singleton in its sample. The sample has other DNA sequences that encode this CDR3 too. This rearrangement joins TRBV28 to TRBJ1-2; no reliable D call. Trimming cost V 2 bases and J 5 bases, with 9 bases left between them. There are 13 residues in the CDR3. CDR1 is MDHEN and CDR2 is SYDVKM in the germline V gene. CDR3 nucleotide sequence: TGTGCCAGCAGTTTACGTGGGCTGTATGGCTACACCTTC. This translates into CASSLRGLYGYTF.

The chain employs TRBV4-1 and TRBJ1-1, with D hard to call. The germline V gene encodes CDR1 MGHRA and CDR2 YSYEKL. Trimming took off 8 bases at V and 1 base at J, with 17 bases between the two ends. The CDR3 contains 15 residues. CDR3 sequence: CASLTSAGPNTEAFF. In DNA form, the CDR3 reads TGCGCCAGCTTAACTTCAGCGGGTCCGAACACTGAAGCTTTCTTT.

This chain joins TRBV2 and TRBJ2-3; perhaps TRBD2 as D (5 bases). Germline CDR1 reads SNHLY; CDR2 reads FYNNEI. V was trimmed by 7 bases and J by 3 bases, leaving 11 bases between them. The CDR3 is 13 residues long. The DNA of the CDR3 is TGTGCCAGCACCCTGCCGGGAACAGATACGCAGTATTTT. Translation gives CASTLPGTDTQYF.

The J gene is TRBJ2-7, the V gene TRBV18, with D uncertain. CDR3 size: 13 residues. Per the germline V gene, CDR1 is KGHSH and CDR2 is LQKENI. V was trimmed by 4 bases and J by 5 bases, leaving 12 bases between them. The CDR3 DNA reads TGTGCCAGCTCACGGGAAGGGAACCACGAGCAGTACGTC. This codes for CASSREGNHEQYV.